This T cell receptor (beta chain) appears in the sequencing data of a study of cytomegalovirus exposure and HLA in healthy donors. In the study overall: From some 190 million T cells, an earlier analysis saw approximately 110 million unique TCR beta sequences. Findings and limits, study-wide: Versus the roughly 640-donor mean, an Asian-associated ancestry cluster reportedly showed fewer N-insertions in a later analysis. Cytomegalovirus status, reportedly, was diagnosed with high specificity and sensitivity by the classifier.

The sample holds one count of this clone. No antigen is known for it. It was with 60 Vbeta and 13 Jbeta primers that the PCR ran. The table came from immunoSEQ multiplex PCR; TCRdb's copy has only in-frame clones and leaves some out. The sample has about 120,000 clones, 55% to 75% seen once; the top ten hold roughly 1.5%. V was trimmed by 9 bases and J by 5 bases, leaving 11 bases between them. This CDR3 contains 12 residues. CDR1 is LNHDA, CDR2 SQIVND, per germline (reference sequence). Source material: PBMCs. The TCR comes from a man younger than 45 in good health and CMV-seropositive. The V call is TRBV19, the J call TRBJ2-1; D ambiguous. CDR3 coding DNA: TGTGCCAGCAACGACATACACAATGAGCAGTTCTTC. The encoded protein is CASNDIHNEQFF. Combining the CDR3 with reference TRBV19 and TRBJ2-1 gives the whole variable domain DGGITQSPKYLFRKEGQNVTLSCEQNLNHDAMYWYRQDPGQGLRLIYYSQIVNDFQKGDIAEGYSVSREKKESFPLTVTSAQKNPTAFYLCASNDIHNEQFFGPGTRLTVL.